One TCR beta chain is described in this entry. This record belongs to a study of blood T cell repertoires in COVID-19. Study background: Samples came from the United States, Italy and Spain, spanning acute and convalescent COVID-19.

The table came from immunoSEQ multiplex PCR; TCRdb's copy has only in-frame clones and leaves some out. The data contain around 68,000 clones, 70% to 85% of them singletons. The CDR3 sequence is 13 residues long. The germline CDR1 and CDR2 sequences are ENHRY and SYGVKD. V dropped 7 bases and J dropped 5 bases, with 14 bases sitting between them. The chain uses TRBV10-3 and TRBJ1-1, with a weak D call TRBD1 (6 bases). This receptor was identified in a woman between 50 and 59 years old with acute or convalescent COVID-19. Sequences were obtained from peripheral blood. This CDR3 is CAINAGGQTEAFF. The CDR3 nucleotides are TGTGCCATCAACGCGGGGGGCCAGACTGAAGCTTTCTTT.